This TCR beta chain originates from a study of CD4+ T cells in melanoma. Study-wide results and limits: A reported correlation linked neoantigen-specific CD4+ T cells to CD8+, macrophage and B cell function.

Assay used: immunoSEQ multiplex PCR; TCRdb lists only in-frame clones, some missing. Of around 15,000 clones in the sample, approximately 79% are singletons; the top ten hold about 12%. The germline V gene encodes CDR1 SGHTA and CDR2 FQGNSA. V lost 1 base to trimming and J lost 8 bases, with 11 bases between them. The CDR3 has 14 residues. As to this clone: The antigen remains undetermined.

The chain couples TRBV7-2 to TRBJ1-4; D not certain. This sequence originates from a human donor with melanoma. The sample taken for sequencing was cells from a culture (not recorded whether cultured in vitro). The CDR3 bases are TGTGCCAGCAGCTTAGACTATAGACCCGAAAAACTGTTTTTT. Translation: CASSLDYRPEKLFF.